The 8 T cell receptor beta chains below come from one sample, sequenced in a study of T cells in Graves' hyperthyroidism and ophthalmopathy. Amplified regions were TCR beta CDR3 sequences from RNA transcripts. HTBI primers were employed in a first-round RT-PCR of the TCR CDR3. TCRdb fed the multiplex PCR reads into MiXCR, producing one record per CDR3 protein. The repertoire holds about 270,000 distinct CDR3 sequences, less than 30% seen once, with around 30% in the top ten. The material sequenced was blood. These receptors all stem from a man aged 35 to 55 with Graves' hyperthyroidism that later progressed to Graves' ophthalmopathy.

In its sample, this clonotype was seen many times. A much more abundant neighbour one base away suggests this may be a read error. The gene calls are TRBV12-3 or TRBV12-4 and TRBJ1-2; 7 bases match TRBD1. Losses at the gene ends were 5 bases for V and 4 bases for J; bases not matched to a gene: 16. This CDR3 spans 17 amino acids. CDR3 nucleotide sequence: TGTGCCAGCAGTCGGACGGGACAGCCCGATCCTGGCTATGGCTACACCTTC. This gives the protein CASSRTGQPDPGYGYTF.

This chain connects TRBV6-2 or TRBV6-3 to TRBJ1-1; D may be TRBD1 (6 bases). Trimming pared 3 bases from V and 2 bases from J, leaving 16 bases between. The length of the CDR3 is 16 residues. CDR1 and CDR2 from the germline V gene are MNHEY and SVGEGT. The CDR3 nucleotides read TGTGCCAGCAGTTATCCGATACGGGGGGCAAACACTGAAGCTTTCTTT. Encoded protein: CASSYPIRGANTEAFF.

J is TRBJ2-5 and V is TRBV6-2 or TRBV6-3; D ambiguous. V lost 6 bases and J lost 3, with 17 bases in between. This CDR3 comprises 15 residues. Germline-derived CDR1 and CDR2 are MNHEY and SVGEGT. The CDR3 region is CASRRPVGFKETQYF. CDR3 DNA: TGTGCCAGCAGAAGACCGGTGGGGTTCAAAGAGACCCAGTACTTC.

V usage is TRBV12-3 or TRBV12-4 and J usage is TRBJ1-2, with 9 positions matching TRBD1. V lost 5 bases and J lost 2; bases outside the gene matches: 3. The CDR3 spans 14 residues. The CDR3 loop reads CASSSGQGNYGYTF. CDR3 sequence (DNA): TGTGCCAGCAGTAGCGGACAGGGGAACTATGGCTACACCTTC.

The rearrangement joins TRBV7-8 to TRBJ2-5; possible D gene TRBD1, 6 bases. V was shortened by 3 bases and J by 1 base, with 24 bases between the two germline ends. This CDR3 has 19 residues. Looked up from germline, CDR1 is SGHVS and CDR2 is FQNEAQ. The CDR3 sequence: CASSLRQAWVVASQETQYF. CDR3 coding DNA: TGTGCCAGCAGCTTGAGACAGGCGTGGGTTGTGGCCTCCCAAGAGACCCAGTACTTC.

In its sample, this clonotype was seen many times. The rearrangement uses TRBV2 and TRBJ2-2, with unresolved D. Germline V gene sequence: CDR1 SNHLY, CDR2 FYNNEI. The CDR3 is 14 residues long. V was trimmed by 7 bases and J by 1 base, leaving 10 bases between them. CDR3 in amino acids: CASKPTENTGELFF. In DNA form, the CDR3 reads TGTGCCAGCAAACCGACTGAGAACACCGGGGAGCTGTTTTTT.

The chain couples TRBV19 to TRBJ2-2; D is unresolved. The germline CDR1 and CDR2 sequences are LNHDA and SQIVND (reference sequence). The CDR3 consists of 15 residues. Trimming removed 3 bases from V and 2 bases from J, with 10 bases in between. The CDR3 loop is CASSMAEVNTGELFF. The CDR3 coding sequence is TGTGCCAGTAGTATGGCCGAAGTAAACACCGGGGAGCTGTTTTTT.

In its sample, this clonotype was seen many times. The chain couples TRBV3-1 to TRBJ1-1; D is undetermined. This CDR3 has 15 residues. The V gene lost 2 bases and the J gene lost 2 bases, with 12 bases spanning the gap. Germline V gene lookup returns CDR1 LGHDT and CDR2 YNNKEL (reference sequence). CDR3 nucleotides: TGTGCCAGCAGCCAAAGCTCACAGCTTAACACTGAAGCTTTCTTT. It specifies CASSQSSQLNTEAFF.